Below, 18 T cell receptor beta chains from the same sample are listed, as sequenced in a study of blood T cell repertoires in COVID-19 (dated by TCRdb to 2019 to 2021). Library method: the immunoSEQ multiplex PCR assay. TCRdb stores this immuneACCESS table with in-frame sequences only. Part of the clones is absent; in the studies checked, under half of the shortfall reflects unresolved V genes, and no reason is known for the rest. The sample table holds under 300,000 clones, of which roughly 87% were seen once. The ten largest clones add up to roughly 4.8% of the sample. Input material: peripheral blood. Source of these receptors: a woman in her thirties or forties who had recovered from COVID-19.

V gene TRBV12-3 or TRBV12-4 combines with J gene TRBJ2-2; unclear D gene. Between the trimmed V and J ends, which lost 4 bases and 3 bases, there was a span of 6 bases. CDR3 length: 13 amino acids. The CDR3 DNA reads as TGTGCCAGCAGTTACGAGCACACCGGGGAGCTGTTTTTT. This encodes CASSYEHTGELFF.

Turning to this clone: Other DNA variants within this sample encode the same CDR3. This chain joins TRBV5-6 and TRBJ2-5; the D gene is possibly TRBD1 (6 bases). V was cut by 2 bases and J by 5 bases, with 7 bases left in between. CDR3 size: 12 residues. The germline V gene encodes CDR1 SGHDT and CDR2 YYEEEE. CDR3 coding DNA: TGTGCCAGCAGCTTTCAGGGGGAGACCCAGTACTTC. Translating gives CASSFQGETQYF.

The CDR3 sequence: CASSILASGSWETQYF. In DNA, the CDR3 is TGTGCCAGTAGTATTCTGGCTAGCGGGAGTTGGGAGACCCAGTACTTC. This chain joins TRBV19 and TRBJ2-5; 10 nucleotides match TRBD2. With V trimmed by 3 bases and J by 5 bases, 9 bases remained unmatched. Per germline, CDR1 LNHDA and CDR2 SQIVND (reference sequence). The CDR3 is 16 residues long.

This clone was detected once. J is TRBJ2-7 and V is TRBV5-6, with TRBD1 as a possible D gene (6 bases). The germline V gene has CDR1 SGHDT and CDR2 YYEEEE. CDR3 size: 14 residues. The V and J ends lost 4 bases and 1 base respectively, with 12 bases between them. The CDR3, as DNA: TGTGCCAGCAGCCGACAGGTCATTTCCTACGAGCAGTACGTC. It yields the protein CASSRQVISYEQYV.

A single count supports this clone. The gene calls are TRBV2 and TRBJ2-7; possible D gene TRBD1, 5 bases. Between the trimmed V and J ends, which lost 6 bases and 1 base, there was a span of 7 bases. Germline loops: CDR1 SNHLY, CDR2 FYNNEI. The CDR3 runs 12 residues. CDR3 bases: TGTGCCAGCAGGGACAAATCCTACGAGCAGTACTTC. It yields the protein CASRDKSYEQYF.

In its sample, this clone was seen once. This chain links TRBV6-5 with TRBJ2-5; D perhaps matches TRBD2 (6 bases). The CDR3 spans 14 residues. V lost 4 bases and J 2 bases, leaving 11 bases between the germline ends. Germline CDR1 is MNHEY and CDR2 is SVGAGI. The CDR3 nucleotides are TGTGCCAGCAGTTCCGGGACTTTTCAAGAGACCCAGTACTTC. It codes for CASSSGTFQETQYF.

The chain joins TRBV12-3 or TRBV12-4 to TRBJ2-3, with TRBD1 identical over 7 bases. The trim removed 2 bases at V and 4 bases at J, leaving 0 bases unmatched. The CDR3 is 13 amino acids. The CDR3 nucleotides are TGTGCCAGCAGTTTACAGGGGGCAGATACGCAGTATTTT. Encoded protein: CASSLQGADTQYF.

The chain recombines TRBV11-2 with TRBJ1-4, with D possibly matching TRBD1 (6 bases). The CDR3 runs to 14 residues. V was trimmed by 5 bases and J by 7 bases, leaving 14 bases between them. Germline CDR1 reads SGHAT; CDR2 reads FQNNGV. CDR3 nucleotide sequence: TGTGCCAGCAGCAGAACAGGGTGGGGTGAAAAACTGTTTTTT. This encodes CASSRTGWGEKLFF.

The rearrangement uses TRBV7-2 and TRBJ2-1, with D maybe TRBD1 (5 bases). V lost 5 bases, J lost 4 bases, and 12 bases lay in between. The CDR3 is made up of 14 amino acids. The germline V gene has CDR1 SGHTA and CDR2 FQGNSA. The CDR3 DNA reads TGTGCCAGCAGCCCAGACAGAAATTACAATGAGCAGTTCTTC. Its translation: CASSPDRNYNEQFF.

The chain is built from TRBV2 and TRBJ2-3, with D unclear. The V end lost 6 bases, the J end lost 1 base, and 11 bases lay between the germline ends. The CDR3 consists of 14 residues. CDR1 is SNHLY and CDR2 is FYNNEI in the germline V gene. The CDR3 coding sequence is TGTGCCAGCAGCGATAGGAGTGGCACAGATACGCAGTATTTT. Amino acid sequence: CASSDRSGTDTQYF.

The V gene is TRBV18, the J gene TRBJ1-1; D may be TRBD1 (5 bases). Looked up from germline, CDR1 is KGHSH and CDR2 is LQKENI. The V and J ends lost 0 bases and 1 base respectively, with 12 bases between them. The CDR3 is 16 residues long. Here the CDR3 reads CASSPPGGPGNTEAFF. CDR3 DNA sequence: TGTGCCAGCTCACCACCCGGGGGACCGGGGAACACTGAAGCTTTCTTT.

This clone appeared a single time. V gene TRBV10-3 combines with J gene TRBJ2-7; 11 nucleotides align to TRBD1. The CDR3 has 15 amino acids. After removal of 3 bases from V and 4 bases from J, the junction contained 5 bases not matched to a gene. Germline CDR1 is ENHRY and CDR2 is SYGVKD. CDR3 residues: CAISEGTGGAYEQYV. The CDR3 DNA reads TGTGCCATCAGTGAAGGGACAGGGGGTGCATACGAGCAGTACGTC.

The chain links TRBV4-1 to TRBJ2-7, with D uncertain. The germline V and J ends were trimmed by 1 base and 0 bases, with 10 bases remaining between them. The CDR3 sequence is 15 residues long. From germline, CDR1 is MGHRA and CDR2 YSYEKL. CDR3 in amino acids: CASSQVEAISYEQYF. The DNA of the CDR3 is TGCGCCAGCAGCCAAGTTGAAGCTATCTCCTACGAGCAGTACTTC.

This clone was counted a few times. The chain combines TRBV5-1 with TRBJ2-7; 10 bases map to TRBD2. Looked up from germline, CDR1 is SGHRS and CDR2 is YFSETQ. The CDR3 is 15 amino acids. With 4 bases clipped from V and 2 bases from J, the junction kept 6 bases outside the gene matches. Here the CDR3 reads CASSPAGGGTYEQYV. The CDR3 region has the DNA TGCGCCAGCAGCCCAGCGGGAGGGGGGACCTACGAGCAGTACGTC.

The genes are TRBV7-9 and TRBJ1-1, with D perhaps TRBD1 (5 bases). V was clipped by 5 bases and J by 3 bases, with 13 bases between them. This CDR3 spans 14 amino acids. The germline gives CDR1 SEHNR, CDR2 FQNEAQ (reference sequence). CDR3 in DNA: TGTGCCAGCAGCCCCTCGCGGGGGTACACTGAAGCTTTCTTT. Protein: CASSPSRGYTEAFF.

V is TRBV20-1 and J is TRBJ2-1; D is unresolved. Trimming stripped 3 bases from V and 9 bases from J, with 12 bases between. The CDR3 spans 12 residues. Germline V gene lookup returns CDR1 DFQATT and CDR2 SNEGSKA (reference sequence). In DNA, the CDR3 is TGCAGTGCTAGTCGAAACTTCGGTGAGCAGTTCTTC. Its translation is CSASRNFGEQFF.

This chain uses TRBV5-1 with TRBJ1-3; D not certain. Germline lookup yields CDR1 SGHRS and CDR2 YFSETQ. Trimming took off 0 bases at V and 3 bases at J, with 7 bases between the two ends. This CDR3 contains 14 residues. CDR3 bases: TGCGCCAGCAGCTTGGCCGGGGTTGGAAACACCATATATTTT. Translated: CASSLAGVGNTIYF.

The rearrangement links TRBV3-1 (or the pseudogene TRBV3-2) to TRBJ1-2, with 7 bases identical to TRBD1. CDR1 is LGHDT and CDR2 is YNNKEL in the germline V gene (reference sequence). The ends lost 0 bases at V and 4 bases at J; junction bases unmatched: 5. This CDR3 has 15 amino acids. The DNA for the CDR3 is TGTGCCAGCAGCCAAGACCGACAGGGAAGCTATGGCTACACCTTC. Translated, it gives CASSQDRQGSYGYTF.